The rows below give T cell receptor beta chains drawn from one sample of a study of T cell changes during pregnancy in multiple sclerosis. Clones were read by immunoSEQ multiplex PCR, and TCRdb kept only the in-frame ones, dropping some. The data contain 70,000 to 95,000 clones, about 91% of them singletons. This specimen consisted of peripheral blood, obtained before pregnancy. The origin of the receptors is a female donor with multiple sclerosis, enrolled in a pregnancy study. CDR3s include the opening cysteine and the closing phenylalanine or tryptophan. A D gene is named only where the DNA matches it firmly. Clone size is shown for a subset of rows, as once, few, many or a class of expanded clone.

abundance: -; d_gene: TRBD2; j_gene: TRBJ2-5; v_gene: TRBV19; CDR3aa: CASSPYGGAQETQYF; CDR3nt: TGTGCCAGTAGTCCCTACGGGGGGGCCCAAGAGACCCAGTACTTC
abundance: -; d_gene: TRBD1; j_gene: TRBJ1-2; v_gene: TRBV7-2; CDR3aa: CASSSFYRGNYGYTF; CDR3nt: TGTGCCAGCAGCTCCTTTTACAGGGGGAACTATGGCTACACCTTC
abundance: -; d_gene: -; j_gene: TRBJ2-5; v_gene: TRBV18; CDR3aa: CASSPNAEETQYF; CDR3nt: TGTGCCAGCTCACCGAACGCGGAAGAGACCCAGTACTTC
abundance: -; d_gene: TRBD1; j_gene: TRBJ1-1; v_gene: TRBV6-5; CDR3aa: CASSPIQGRNTEAFF; CDR3nt: TGTGCCAGCAGCCCTATACAGGGGCGGAACACTGAAGCTTTCTTT
abundance: -; d_gene: TRBD1; j_gene: TRBJ2-2; v_gene: TRBV5-1; CDR3aa: CASSFGTGPSLTGELFF; CDR3nt: TGCGCCAGCAGCTTCGGGACAGGCCCTTCCCTTACCGGGGAGCTGTTTTTT
abundance: -; d_gene: -; j_gene: TRBJ1-1; v_gene: TRBV5-1; CDR3aa: CASSLLRVTDTEAFF; CDR3nt: TGCGCCAGCAGCTTGTTAAGGGTGACAGACACTGAAGCTTTCTTT
abundance: -; d_gene: TRBD1; j_gene: TRBJ2-7; v_gene: TRBV29-1; CDR3aa: CSVEEWGRGGQGLYEQYF; CDR3nt: TGCAGCGTTGAAGAATGGGGCCGGGGGGGACAGGGGCTCTACGAGCAGTACTTC
abundance: -; d_gene: TRBD1; j_gene: TRBJ1-6; v_gene: TRBV19; CDR3aa: CASSIHRGNSPLHF; CDR3nt: TGTGCCAGTAGTATACACAGGGGTAATTCACCCCTCCACTTT
abundance: -; d_gene: TRBD1; j_gene: TRBJ1-4; v_gene: TRBV6-5; CDR3aa: CASSIEGASNEKLFF; CDR3nt: TGTGCCAGCAGCATAGAGGGGGCATCTAATGAAAAACTGTTTTTT
abundance: once; d_gene: -; j_gene: TRBJ1-2; v_gene: TRBV5-4; CDR3aa: CASSLAGGYGYTF; CDR3nt: TGTGCCAGCAGCTTGGCGGGGGGCTATGGCTACACCTTC
abundance: -; d_gene: TRBD2; j_gene: TRBJ2-1; v_gene: TRBV7-3; CDR3aa: CASSLRRGSSYNEQFF; CDR3nt: TGTGCCAGCAGCTTGAGGCGGGGGAGCTCCTACAATGAGCAGTTCTTC
abundance: -; d_gene: -; j_gene: TRBJ1-2; v_gene: TRBV27; CDR3aa: CASSSHPTDSYGYTF; CDR3nt: TGTGCCAGCAGTTCCCACCCAACAGACAGCTATGGCTACACCTTC
abundance: -; d_gene: TRBD2; j_gene: TRBJ2-5; v_gene: TRBV7-8; CDR3aa: CASSLTRTSGGGTQYF; CDR3nt: TGTGCCAGCAGCCTAACTCGGACTAGCGGGGGGGGGACCCAGTACTTC
abundance: -; d_gene: -; j_gene: TRBJ2-5; v_gene: TRBV5-6; CDR3aa: CASSLRGTPETQYF; CDR3nt: TGTGCCAGCAGCCTTAGGGGGACACCGGAGACCCAGTACTTC
abundance: -; d_gene: TRBD1; j_gene: TRBJ2-3; v_gene: TRBV19; CDR3aa: CASRDSLPNTQYF; CDR3nt: TGTGCCAGCCGGGACAGCCTTCCGAATACGCAGTATTTT
abundance: -; d_gene: TRBD1; j_gene: TRBJ1-2; v_gene: TRBV6-5; CDR3aa: CASSYRDRGGYTF; CDR3nt: TGTGCCAGCAGTTACCGGGACAGGGGTGGCTACACCTTC
abundance: few; d_gene: -; j_gene: TRBJ1-5; v_gene: TRBV7-2; CDR3aa: CASSLGIASNQPQHF; CDR3nt: TGTGCCAGCAGCTTAGGTATAGCTAGCAATCAGCCCCAGCATTTT
abundance: -; d_gene: TRBD2; j_gene: TRBJ2-3; v_gene: TRBV5-1; CDR3aa: CASSPWGTSGTDTQYF; CDR3nt: TGCGCCAGCAGCCCCTGGGGGACTAGCGGCACAGATACGCAGTATTTT
abundance: -; d_gene: -; j_gene: TRBJ1-4; v_gene: TRBV11-3; CDR3aa: CASSYPGTRFDTATNEKLFF; CDR3nt: TGTGCCAGCAGCTATCCCGGGACACGGTTCGACACCGCAACTAATGAAAAACTGTTTTTT
abundance: -; d_gene: TRBD1; j_gene: TRBJ1-2; v_gene: TRBV7-2; CDR3aa: CASSFVGGRGQSGYTF; CDR3nt: TGTGCCAGCAGCTTTGTAGGGGGCAGGGGGCAAAGTGGCTACACCTTC
abundance: -; d_gene: -; j_gene: TRBJ1-3; v_gene: TRBV19; CDR3aa: CASRPLGLISGNTIYF; CDR3nt: TGTGCCAGTAGACCCCTCGGACTGATCTCTGGAAACACCATATATTTT
abundance: -; d_gene: -; j_gene: TRBJ1-4; v_gene: TRBV6-6; CDR3aa: CASSWEGRPNEKLFF; CDR3nt: TGTGCCAGCAGTTGGGAGGGGCGTCCTAATGAAAAACTGTTTTTT
abundance: -; d_gene: -; j_gene: TRBJ1-2; v_gene: TRBV4-1; CDR3aa: CASSQGFSRANYGYTF; CDR3nt: TGCGCCAGCAGCCAAGGATTCAGCAGGGCGAACTATGGCTACACCTTC
abundance: -; d_gene: -; j_gene: TRBJ2-2; v_gene: TRBV5-1; CDR3aa: CASSHSGTSFTGELFF; CDR3nt: TGCGCCAGCAGCCACTCCGGGACAAGTTTCACCGGGGAGCTGTTTTTT
abundance: once; d_gene: -; j_gene: TRBJ1-4; v_gene: TRBV7-9; CDR3aa: CASSLVLGGHEKLFF; CDR3nt: TGTGCCAGCAGCTTGGTCCTAGGGGGTCATGAAAAACTGTTTTTT